Each of the 7 T cell receptor beta chains below was sequenced from the same sample in a study of T cell changes during pregnancy in multiple sclerosis. Libraries were prepared by immunoSEQ multiplex PCR; TCRdb keeps only in-frame clonotypes and omits some of them. The table has tens of thousands of clones, roughly 90% seen once; the top ten hold roughly 1.5%. The sample consisted of peripheral blood, taken in the third trimester of pregnancy. These receptors were taken from a female donor with multiple sclerosis, enrolled in a pregnancy study.

The chain carries TRBV28 and TRBJ1-2; 7 bases fit TRBD1. The trim removed 2 bases at V and 6 bases at J, leaving 3 bases unmatched. The CDR3 contains 13 residues. Germline V gene lookup returns CDR1 MDHEN and CDR2 SYDVKM. CDR3 loop: CASSLQGGHGYTF. The CDR3 DNA is TGTGCCAGCAGTTTACAGGGGGGACATGGCTACACCTTC.

The V and J genes are TRBV9 and TRBJ2-5; no reliable D call. The CDR3 has 15 amino acids. Germline assignment: CDR1 SGDLS and CDR2 YYNGEE. Trimming pared 4 bases from V and 2 bases from J, leaving 15 bases between. CDR3 bases: TGTGCCAGCAGCCTATCCTCCCACTATCAAGAGACCCAGTACTTC. It yields the protein CASSLSSHYQETQYF. Full variable domain (rest looked up from reference TRBV9 and TRBJ2-5): DSGVTQTPKHLITATGQRVTLRCSPRSGDLSVYWYQQSLDQGLQFLIQYYNGEERAKGNILERFSAQQFPDLHSELNLSSLELGDSALYFCASSLSSHYQETQYFGPGTRLLVL.

CDR3 residues: CASYGQGIHYGYTF. CDR3 nucleotide sequence: TGTGCCAGCTACGGACAGGGCATACACTATGGCTACACCTTC. J is TRBJ1-2 and V is TRBV28; 8 bases line up with TRBD1. This CDR3 is 14 amino acids long. V lost 8 bases and J lost 3; bases outside the gene matches: 8. Per germline, CDR1 MDHEN and CDR2 SYDVKM.

This clone has only a few counts. The V gene is TRBV29-1, the J gene TRBJ1-1, with D tentatively TRBD1 (6 bases). Trimming cost V 6 bases and J 10 bases, with 15 bases left between them. Germline V CDR1 and CDR2: SQVTM, ANQGSEA. The CDR3 totals 11 residues. Written as DNA, the CDR3 is TGCAGCGTGGGGGCCTCCTGGGGAGCTTTCTTT. Amino acids: CSVGASWGAFF.

This rearrangement joins TRBV28 to TRBJ1-2, with D perhaps TRBD1 (5 bases). There are 14 residues in the CDR3. CDR1 MDHEN and CDR2 SYDVKM come from the germline V gene. V was trimmed by 5 bases and J by 4 bases, leaving 14 bases between them. The CDR3 DNA reads as TGTGCCAGCAGTCCCCCGACAGCAGGCTATGGCTACACCTTC. This gives the protein CASSPPTAGYGYTF.

This rearrangement joins TRBV6-1 to TRBJ2-5, with a weak D call TRBD1 (5 bases). The germline CDR1 and CDR2 sequences are MNHNS and SASEGT. The CDR3 loop spans 15 amino acids. Deletions cut 6 bases from V and 5 bases from J, with 19 bases between. The CDR3 sequence: CASSRRALIVETQYF. The DNA for the CDR3 is TGTGCCAGCAGCCGCAGGGCGTTAATTGTGGAGACCCAGTACTTC.

V is TRBV7-2 and J is TRBJ2-5; TRBD2 matches 14 bases. This CDR3 comprises 17 residues. Looked up from germline, CDR1 is SGHTA and CDR2 is FQGNSA. Losses at the gene ends were 5 bases for V and 3 bases for J; bases not matched to a gene: 8. CDR3 nucleotides: TGTGCCAGCAGCCCTGGACTAGCGGGGGGATCGGAAGAGACCCAGTACTTC. Residues: CASSPGLAGGSEETQYF. The whole variable domain, remainder taken from reference TRBV7-2 and TRBJ2-5, is GAGVSQSPSNKVTEKGKDVELRCDPISGHTALYWYRQSLGQGLEFLIYFQGNSAPDKSGLPSDRFSAERTGGSVSTLTIQRTQQEDSAVYLCASSPGLAGGSEETQYFGPGTRLLVL.